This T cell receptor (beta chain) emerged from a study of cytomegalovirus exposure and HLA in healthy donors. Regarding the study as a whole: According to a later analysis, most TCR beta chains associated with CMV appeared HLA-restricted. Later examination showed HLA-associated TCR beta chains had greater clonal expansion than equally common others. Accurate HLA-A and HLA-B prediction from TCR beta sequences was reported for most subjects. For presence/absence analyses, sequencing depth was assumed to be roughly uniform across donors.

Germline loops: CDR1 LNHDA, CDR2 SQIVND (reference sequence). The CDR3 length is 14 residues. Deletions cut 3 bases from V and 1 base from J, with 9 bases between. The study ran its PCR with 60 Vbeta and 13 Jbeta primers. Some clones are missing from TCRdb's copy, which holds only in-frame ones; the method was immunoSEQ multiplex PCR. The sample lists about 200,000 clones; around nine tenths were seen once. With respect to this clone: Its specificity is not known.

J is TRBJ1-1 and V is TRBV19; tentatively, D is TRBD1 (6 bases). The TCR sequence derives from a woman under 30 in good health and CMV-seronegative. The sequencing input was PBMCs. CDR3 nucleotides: TGTGCCAGTAGTATGCTAGGGGGGAACACTGAAGCTTTCTTT. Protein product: CASSMLGGNTEAFF.